This entry lists 21 T cell receptor beta chains sequenced from one sample in a study of cytomegalovirus exposure and HLA in healthy donors. The primer mix had 60 Vbeta and 13 Jbeta primers. Assay used: immunoSEQ multiplex PCR; TCRdb lists only in-frame clones, some missing. The sample carries about 200,000 clones, about 78% recorded once. Sequencing input: PBMCs. Receptor source: a woman aged 25 to 39 in good health and CMV-seronegative.

The chain combines TRBV27 with TRBJ2-1; D possibly corresponds to TRBD1 (5 bases). V lost 3 bases to trimming and J lost 6 bases, with 9 bases between them. The germline V gene encodes CDR1 MNHEY and CDR2 SMNVEV (reference sequence). This CDR3 comprises 13 residues. The CDR3 here is CASSLGRSNEQFF. The CDR3 DNA reads TGTGCCAGCAGTTTGGGGCGATCCAATGAGCAGTTCTTC.

The chain links TRBV4-1 to TRBJ1-1; TRBD1 matches at 7 bases. The CDR3 contains 14 residues. With 2 bases clipped from V and 12 bases from J, the junction kept 12 bases outside the gene matches. In germline, CDR1 is MGHRA, CDR2 YSYEKL. The CDR3: CASSQITGDKDSFF. The CDR3, as DNA: TGCGCCAGCAGCCAAATTACAGGGGATAAAGACTCTTTCTTT.

The chain recombines TRBV6-1 with TRBJ1-1, with D tentatively TRBD1 (6 bases). Per germline, CDR1 MNHNS and CDR2 SASEGT. V lost 6 bases to trimming and J lost 5 bases, with 19 bases between them. This CDR3 spans 15 amino acids. CDR3 sequence (DNA): TGTGCCAGCAGGGTAGAACAGGGAGTGGGAACTGAAGCTTTCTTT. It is translated as CASRVEQGVGTEAFF.

J is TRBJ2-2 and V is TRBV29-1, with 7 bases fitting TRBD1. The CDR3 contains 12 residues. V gave up 2 bases and J gave up 7 bases; unmatched junction bases: 1. Germline V CDR1 and CDR2: SQVTM, ANQGSEA. CDR3 sequence: CSVEHRGGELFF. The CDR3 DNA sequence: TGCAGCGTTGAACACAGGGGCGGGGAGCTGTTTTTT.

The V gene is TRBV7-8, the J gene TRBJ1-4; TRBD1 agrees at 8 bases. CDR3 length: 15 residues. Germline V gene lookup returns CDR1 SGHVS and CDR2 FQNEAQ. Germline trimming cut 5 bases from V and 5 bases from J; bases unmatched to any gene: 7. Here the CDR3 reads CASSAFRGLNEKLFF. Here the CDR3 DNA reads TGTGCCAGCAGCGCTTTCAGGGGGCTGAATGAAAAACTGTTTTTT.

V usage is TRBV6-5 and J usage is TRBJ2-7; the D gene is possibly TRBD2 (5 bases). The germline V gene has CDR1 MNHEY and CDR2 SVGAGI. CDR3 length: 14 amino acids. V was cut by 5 bases and J by 0 bases, with 11 bases left in between. CDR3 nucleotides: TGTGCCAGCAGTCCCCGGGATTCCTCCTACGAGCAGTACTTC. The encoded protein is CASSPRDSSYEQYF.

The table lists this clone with a few counts. For the CDR3, the DNA is TGTGCCAGAAGCGTACAGGGGGACGGTCGGGGAGGAACTGAAGCTTTCTTT. Its protein is CARSVQGDGRGGTEAFF. V and J are TRBV7-5 and TRBJ1-1; the table's D call of TRBD1 was not tested on the DNA. TRBV7-5 is a pseudogene locus. CDR3 length: 17 amino acids.

Regarding this clone: Germline and junction disagree at one end, which may indicate a read error. The gene calls are TRBV6-6 and TRBJ2-1; 9 nucleotides agree with TRBD1. This CDR3 region has 15 residues. Germline CDR1 reads MNHNY; CDR2 reads SVGAGI (reference sequence). For the CDR3, the DNA is TGTGCCAGCAGTTCCGGGACAGGGTCCTTCAATGAGCAGTTCTTC. Translation gives CASSSGTGSFNEQFF.

This chain links TRBV28 with TRBJ2-7; TRBD1 might be the D (6 bases). The germline V gene has CDR1 MDHEN and CDR2 SYDVKM. The germline V and J ends were trimmed by 9 bases and 2 bases, with 29 bases remaining between them. CDR3 length: 18 amino acids. In nucleotides, the CDR3 is TGTGCCAGGAACGGTAGTCCCGGGACATGTCGCGAGCCCTACGAGCAGTACTTC. As protein: CARNGSPGTCREPYEQYF.

CDR3 nucleotide sequence: TGTGCCAGCAGCTTAGGACAGGGGGCCCTTGCCCAGCCCCAGCATTTT. It specifies CASSLGQGALAQPQHF. The rearrangement joins TRBV11-2 to TRBJ1-5; 10 bases match TRBD1. The germline gives CDR1 SGHAT, CDR2 FQNNGV. The CDR3 is 16 amino acids. The V gene end was trimmed by 1 base and the J gene end by 7 bases; junction bases not matched to a gene: 7.

This clone showed up just a few times. The V gene is TRBV30, the J gene TRBJ2-5; no clear D gene. V lost 5 bases to trimming and J lost 3 bases, with 4 bases between them. The CDR3 runs 10 residues. The germline gives CDR1 GTSNPN, CDR2 SVGIG (reference sequence). The CDR3 sequence is CAWSEETQYF. CDR3 nucleotide sequence: TGTGCCTGGTCCGAAGAGACCCAGTACTTC.

The chain uses TRBV6-5 and TRBJ1-3, with D maybe TRBD1 (6 bases). The CDR3 covers 15 residues. V lost 4 bases and J lost 4, with 14 bases in between. Germline assignment: CDR1 MNHEY and CDR2 SVGAGI. CDR3 nucleotides: TGTGCCAGCAGTTTAAAACAGGGCTTCGGAAACACCATATATTTT. Translation gives CASSLKQGFGNTIYF.

The chain employs TRBV18 and TRBJ2-4; no clear D gene. CDR3 length: 14 residues. Germline assignment: CDR1 KGHSH and CDR2 LQKENI. V lost 2 bases, J lost 0 bases, and 5 bases lay in between. CDR3 bases: TGTGCCAGCTCACCAAGCGCAGCCAAAAACATTCAGTACTTC. Translating gives CASSPSAAKNIQYF.

The rearrangement links TRBV28 to TRBJ1-2; TRBD1 aligns across 11 bases. This CDR3 is 12 amino acids long. The germline gives CDR1 MDHEN, CDR2 SYDVKM. V shed 8 bases and J 14 bases; nucleotides not matched to a gene: 10. CDR3 in amino acids: CASGPGTGGCTF. CDR3 DNA: TGTGCCAGCGGACCCGGGACAGGGGGTTGTACCTTC.

This chain connects TRBV2 to TRBJ2-5; tentative D call: TRBD1 (6 bases). V lost 1 base, J lost 3 bases, and 15 bases lay in between. The length of the CDR3 is 16 residues. Germline loops: CDR1 SNHLY, CDR2 FYNNEI. Here the CDR3 DNA reads TGTGCCAGCAGTGAAGAAATCAGGGGATCCGAAGAGACCCAGTACTTC. Its protein product is CASSEEIRGSEETQYF. Variable domain in full (rest from reference TRBV2 and TRBJ2-5): EPEVTQTPSHQVTQMGQEVILRCVPISNHLYFYWYRQILGQKVEFLVSFYNNEISEKSEIFDDQFSVERPDGSNFTLKIRSTKLEDSAMYFCASSEEIRGSEETQYFGPGTRLLVL.

The J gene is TRBJ1-5, the V gene TRBV6-1; D gene unclear. This CDR3 contains 13 residues. The germline V and J ends were trimmed by 2 bases and 3 bases, with 5 bases remaining between them. Germline CDR1 reads MNHNS; CDR2 reads SASEGT. CDR3 nucleotides: TGTGCCAGCAGTGAAACAGTCAATCAGCCCCAGCATTTT. Encoded protein: CASSETVNQPQHF.

This rearrangement joins TRBV28 to TRBJ1-1; tentatively, D is TRBD1 (6 bases). Trimming took off 6 bases at V and 5 bases at J, with 10 bases between the two ends. Germline values: CDR1 MDHEN, CDR2 SYDVKM. The CDR3 totals 12 residues. The CDR3 reads CASSPTGTEAFF. In nucleotides, the CDR3 is TGTGCCAGCAGCCCAACAGGGACTGAAGCTTTCTTT.

The chain links TRBV4-1 to TRBJ1-5; 10 positions agree with TRBD1. With 4 bases clipped from V and 1 base from J, the junction kept 19 bases outside the gene matches. Germline V gene sequence: CDR1 MGHRA, CDR2 YSYEKL. The CDR3 runs 21 residues. The CDR3 region is CASSRQPRQGANVKSNQPQHF. DNA of the CDR3: TGCGCCAGCAGCCGGCAACCAAGACAGGGGGCGAATGTAAAGAGCAATCAGCCCCAGCATTTT.

The CDR3 coding sequence is TGTGCCAGCAGTTCAGACAACAGGGTTGGCTACACCTTC. This encodes CASSSDNRVGYTF. This chain uses TRBV27 with TRBJ1-2; weak D call: TRBD1 (6 bases). This CDR3 has 13 residues. The germline V gene encodes CDR1 MNHEY and CDR2 SMNVEV (reference sequence). Trimming removed 4 bases at V and 7 bases at J, with 13 bases between.

The chain uses TRBV29-1 and TRBJ1-2; tentative D call: TRBD1 (5 bases). Germline V gene sequence: CDR1 SQVTM, CDR2 ANQGSEA. The CDR3 loop spans 13 amino acids. For the CDR3, the DNA is TGCACCGCTTACTACAGGCACTCCTATGGCTACACCTTC. Its protein product is CTAYYRHSYGYTF.

The chain recombines TRBV18 with TRBJ2-5, with D hard to call. The CDR3 is 16 amino acids. V gave up 2 bases and J gave up 1 base, with 14 bases separating them. Per germline, CDR1 KGHSH and CDR2 LQKENI. The CDR3 sequence: CASSPAASLIQETQYF. The CDR3 DNA sequence: TGTGCCAGCTCACCAGCAGCGTCACTGATCCAAGAGACCCAGTACTTC.